Below are 29 T cell receptor beta chains sequenced from a single sample in a study of naive and memory T cell subsets. Study observations and caveats: Especially in CD8 cells, naive repertoires contained a few larger clonotypes, possibly CD45RA-re-expressing memory cells.

No antigen has been identified for these receptors. Two oligonucleotides, mixed equimolar, formed the beta constant-region primer covering TRBC1 and TRBC2. The ligated cDNA underwent four PCR rounds using SP2 and nested alpha and beta constant-region primers. Each CDR3 protein gets one entry after TCRdb re-called the UMI-ligation and nested PCR reads with MiXCR. The data show approximately 90,000 distinct CDR3 sequences, with about 11% seen just once and around 0.13% held by the top ten. The sample comprised naive CD4+ T cells from blood. These receptor sequences come from a human donor in good health.

V and J are TRBV7-9 and TRBJ1-3; D gene uncertain. Germline V gives CDR1 SEHNR, CDR2 FQNEAQ (reference sequence). This CDR3 comprises 16 residues. V gave up 1 base and J gave up 0 bases, with 10 bases separating them. In DNA, the CDR3 is TGTGCCAGCAGCTTAGTTGTGATAACCTCTGGAAACACCATATATTTT. Protein product: CASSLVVITSGNTIYF.

This clonotype was observed a handful of times. The V gene is TRBV7-2, the J gene TRBJ2-3; TRBD1 is a possible D gene (6 bases). This CDR3 is 12 amino acids long. CDR1 and CDR2 from the germline V gene are SGHTA and FQGNSA. Trimming took off 10 bases at V and 2 bases at J, with 10 bases between the two ends. CDR3 sequence reads: CANRDNTDTQYF. Here the CDR3 DNA reads TGTGCCAACCGGGACAACACAGATACGCAGTATTTT.

The chain couples TRBV6-6 to TRBJ1-6; 9 bases match TRBD1. Germline CDR1 MNHNY, CDR2 SVGAGI (reference sequence). The trim removed 6 bases at V and 8 bases at J, leaving 5 bases unmatched. The CDR3 runs 14 residues. The CDR3: CASSPRQGDSPLHF. CDR3 sequence (DNA): TGTGCCAGCAGCCCCCGACAGGGGGATTCACCCCTCCACTTT.

This clonotype was counted between two and nine times. The J gene is TRBJ1-2, the V gene TRBV6-2 or TRBV6-3; TRBD1 is a possible D gene (6 bases). Looked up from germline, CDR1 is MNHEY and CDR2 is SVGEGT. This CDR3 comprises 16 residues. The V end lost 2 bases, the J end lost 3 bases, and 16 bases lay between the germline ends. This chain's CDR3 is CASSYRLGGADYGYTF. The DNA of the CDR3 is TGTGCCAGCAGTTACCGGCTCGGGGGCGCAGACTATGGCTACACCTTC.

The chain carries TRBV5-1 and TRBJ2-5; 10 bases are shared with TRBD2. CDR3 length: 14 residues. CDR1 and CDR2 (germline): SGHRS, YFSETQ. With V trimmed by 4 bases and J by 5 bases, 5 bases remained unmatched. In DNA form, the CDR3 reads TGCGCCAGCAGCCCCCGGACTAGCGGTGAGACCCAGTACTTC. It specifies CASSPRTSGETQYF.

This chain joins TRBV28 and TRBJ2-3; D might be TRBD1 (6 bases). CDR1 is MDHEN, CDR2 SYDVKM, per germline. Trimming removed 6 bases at V and 3 bases at J, with 22 bases between. The CDR3 has 17 residues. The CDR3 loop reads CASSGARDRFGTDTQYF. CDR3 in DNA: TGTGCCAGCAGCGGAGCCAGAGACAGGTTCGGTACAGATACGCAGTATTTT.

The J gene is TRBJ1-5, the V gene TRBV18; 7 bases map to TRBD1. The CDR3 spans 13 residues. Looked up from germline, CDR1 is KGHSH and CDR2 is LQKENI. Losses at the gene ends were 2 bases for V and 11 bases for J; bases not matched to a gene: 6. CDR3 residues: CASSPDREQTQHF. CDR3 DNA sequence: TGTGCCAGCTCACCAGACAGGGAGCAGACCCAGCATTTT.

The chain combines TRBV5-4 with TRBJ1-2; no firm D call. V was shortened by 5 bases and J by 2 bases, with 10 bases between the two germline ends. CDR1 and CDR2 from the germline V gene are SGHNT and YYREEE (reference sequence). This CDR3 is built from 13 residues. The CDR3 nucleotides read TGTGCCAGCAGACCTATATCCAACTATGGCTACACCTTC. This encodes CASRPISNYGYTF.

The rearrangement links TRBV6-4 to TRBJ2-2, with D uncertain. Trimming cost V 2 bases and J 6 bases, with 4 bases left between them. Per germline, CDR1 MRHNA and CDR2 SNTAGT. This CDR3 is built from 12 residues. The CDR3 loop is CASSDPAGELFF. The CDR3 DNA reads as TGTGCCAGCAGTGACCCGGCCGGGGAGCTGTTTTTT.

This chain links TRBV7-6 with TRBJ2-7, with unresolved D. Trimming stripped 4 bases from V and 7 bases from J, with 8 bases between. CDR3 length: 11 amino acids. From germline, CDR1 is SGHVS and CDR2 FNYEAQ. DNA of the CDR3: TGTGCCAGCAGCTCAGGCTGGGAGCAGTACTTC. Its protein is CASSSGWEQYF.

The chain is built from TRBV11-1 and TRBJ1-2; D call uncertain. Trimming removed 3 bases at V and 6 bases at J, with 14 bases between. This CDR3 comprises 14 residues. CDR1 and CDR2 from the germline V gene are SGHAT and FQDESV (reference sequence). The CDR3 sequence is CASSLFSNPHGYTF. The CDR3 DNA follows: TGTGCCAGCAGCTTGTTTTCGAATCCTCATGGCTACACCTTC.

This clonotype has just one count. The chain uses TRBV7-2 and TRBJ1-5; no firm D call. The CDR3 length is 16 residues. V dropped 1 base and J dropped 1 base, with 11 bases sitting between them. In germline, CDR1 is SGHTA, CDR2 FQGNSA. DNA of the CDR3: TGTGCCAGCAGCTTAGTGAACCTGGACAGCAATCAGCCCCAGCATTTT. Its translation: CASSLVNLDSNQPQHF. Looking up the rest from reference TRBV7-2 and TRBJ1-5 gives the full variable domain: GAGVSQSPSNKVTEKGKDVELRCDPISGHTALYWYRQSLGQGLEFLIYFQGNSAPDKSGLPSDRFSAERTGGSVSTLTIQRTQQEDSAVYLCASSLVNLDSNQPQHFGDGTRLSIL.

This rearrangement joins TRBV2 to TRBJ1-3; no clear D. Deletions cut 11 bases from V and 5 bases from J, with 13 bases between. Germline V gene sequence: CDR1 SNHLY, CDR2 FYNNEI. The CDR3 is 12 residues long. CDR3 sequence reads: CACRATRNTIYF. As DNA, the CDR3 is TGTGCCTGTCGGGCCACCCGAAACACCATATATTTT.

The chain has TRBV7-9 and TRBJ2-1; D not resolved. From germline, CDR1 is SEHNR and CDR2 FQNEAQ (reference sequence). The CDR3 runs 14 residues. Trimming removed 3 bases at V and 6 bases at J, with 12 bases between. CDR3 in amino acids: CASSLELVSNEQFF. As DNA, the CDR3 is TGTGCCAGCAGCTTGGAGTTAGTTAGCAATGAGCAGTTCTTC.

This clonotype has a handful of counts. The gene calls are TRBV27 and TRBJ2-3, with TRBD1 identical over 7 bases. V shed 6 bases and J 2 bases; nucleotides not matched to a gene: 5. The CDR3 has 14 amino acids. CDR1 is MNHEY and CDR2 is SMNVEV in the germline V gene (reference sequence). The DNA for the CDR3 is TGTGCCAGCAGCAGGACAGGCTACACAGATACGCAGTATTTT. It encodes CASSRTGYTDTQYF.

This chain connects TRBV11-1 to TRBJ2-7, with 12 positions matching TRBD2. V was clipped by 3 bases and J by 2 bases; unmatched bases: 2. This CDR3 region has 15 residues. Germline values: CDR1 SGHAT, CDR2 FQDESV (reference sequence). The chain's CDR3 is CASSLTSGRTYEQYF. CDR3 coding DNA: TGTGCCAGCAGCTTGACTAGCGGGAGAACCTACGAGCAGTACTTC.

The chain links TRBV28 to TRBJ2-7; D possibly corresponds to TRBD1 (6 bases). CDR3 length: 16 residues. Germline V lookup: CDR1 MDHEN, CDR2 SYDVKM. Between the trimmed V and J ends, which lost 2 bases and 6 bases, there was a span of 20 bases. The CDR3 nucleotides read TGTGCCAGCAGTTTAAGCCTGACAGGCAGCCCTACCGAGCAGTACTTC. This encodes CASSLSLTGSPTEQYF.

This clonotype appeared many times. The chain employs TRBV4-2 and TRBJ2-7; TRBD2 might be the D (6 bases). Trimming left V 5 bases short and J 3 bases short, with 17 bases between. CDR1 and CDR2 from the germline V gene are LGHNA and YNFKEQ. The CDR3 extends over 15 amino acids. This chain's CDR3 is CASSGGRGSNYEQYF. CDR3 nucleotides: TGTGCCAGCAGCGGAGGGCGGGGATCGAACTACGAGCAGTACTTC.

The table lists this clonotype with a few counts. J is TRBJ1-1 and V is TRBV7-2; D not resolved. Deletions cut 6 bases from V and 2 bases from J, with 13 bases between. The CDR3 is made up of 14 amino acids. Per germline, CDR1 SGHTA and CDR2 FQGNSA. The chain's CDR3 is CASRFTQANTEAFF. The CDR3 DNA follows: TGTGCCAGCAGATTTACCCAGGCAAACACTGAAGCTTTCTTT.

The J gene is TRBJ1-6, the V gene TRBV27; possibly TRBD1 for D (6 bases). Trimming took off 5 bases at V and 10 bases at J, with 15 bases between the two ends. The CDR3 loop spans 14 amino acids. The germline V gene has CDR1 MNHEY and CDR2 SMNVEV (reference sequence). This CDR3 is CASSIPGVGSPLHF. The DNA of the CDR3 is TGTGCCAGCAGTATCCCAGGGGTAGGCTCACCCCTCCACTTT.

In this sample, this clonotype turned up a few times. The chain uses TRBV2 and TRBJ2-2, with TRBD1 identical over 9 bases. The germline gives CDR1 SNHLY, CDR2 FYNNEI. CDR3 size: 15 residues. The V segment lost 7 bases and the J segment 5 bases; nucleotides outside the gene matches: 8. CDR3 amino acids: CASTATGGPTGELFF. The CDR3 region has the DNA TGTGCCAGCACCGCGACAGGGGGACCTACCGGGGAGCTGTTTTTT.

This clonotype has more than one count but fewer than ten. The chain combines TRBV5-1 with TRBJ2-6; D remains ambiguous. V lost 2 bases and J lost 6, with 15 bases in between. CDR1 and CDR2 from the germline V gene are SGHRS and YFSETQ. The CDR3 totals 16 residues. CDR3 sequence reads: CASSFSRMVSANVLTF. As DNA, the CDR3 is TGCGCCAGCAGCTTTTCAAGAATGGTATCGGCCAACGTCCTGACTTTC.

J is TRBJ1-5 and V is TRBV6-1, with 8 bases fitting TRBD1. Unmatched junction bases numbered 12, after V lost 8 bases and J lost 0 bases. Germline loops: CDR1 MNHNS, CDR2 SASEGT. This CDR3 contains 17 residues. This CDR3 is CASGGFWGQDSNQPQHF. Here the CDR3 DNA reads TGTGCCAGCGGGGGATTCTGGGGACAGGATAGCAATCAGCCCCAGCATTTT.

This clonotype was detected ten times or more. The chain joins TRBV12-5 to TRBJ1-6; TRBD1 matches at 7 bases. CDR3 length: 15 residues. The J segment lost 7 bases and the V segment lost 7 bases, leaving 10 bases of the junction unmatched. Germline values: CDR1 LGHNT, CDR2 FRNRAP. This chain's CDR3 is CASARRGGGNSPLHF. The CDR3 DNA sequence: TGTGCTAGTGCCCGGCGAGGGGGCGGAAATTCACCCCTCCACTTT.

This clonotype was found once. A much bigger clone sits one base away, suggesting this may be a read error. This is likely a read error, given that the CDR3 carries no conserved phenylalanine or tryptophan at its end. The chain is built from TRBV27 and TRBJ1-6; D call uncertain. Looked up from germline, CDR1 is MNHEY and CDR2 is SMNVEV (reference sequence). CDR3 length: 13 amino acids. Trimming shortened V by 5 bases and J by 8 bases, and 10 bases separated the two germline ends. The CDR3 is CASSPLPYSPLHI. DNA of the CDR3: TGTGCCAGCAGTCCCCTACCGTATTCACCCCTCCACATT.

V is TRBV3-1 and J is TRBJ2-1, with D uncertain. The CDR3 consists of 15 residues. Germline loops: CDR1 LGHDT, CDR2 YNNKEL (reference sequence). Trimming cost V 1 base and J 0 bases, with 7 bases left between them. CDR3 residues: CASSQGRSSYNEQFF. For the CDR3, the DNA is TGTGCCAGCAGCCAAGGGAGAAGCTCCTACAATGAGCAGTTCTTC.

The chain couples TRBV19 to TRBJ2-7; TRBD2 aligns across 14 bases. V trimming: 5 bases; J trimming: 2 bases; junction bases outside the gene matches: 8. This CDR3 spans 17 amino acids. Germline V lookup: CDR1 LNHDA, CDR2 SQIVND (reference sequence). The CDR3 spells CASSAPRLAGGPYEQYF. The DNA for the CDR3 is TGTGCCAGTAGTGCCCCTCGACTAGCGGGAGGGCCCTACGAGCAGTACTTC.

This clonotype appeared a few times. The gene calls are TRBV6-5 and TRBJ2-7; D remains unclear. This CDR3 region has 11 residues. The germline V gene encodes CDR1 MNHEY and CDR2 SVGAGI. The V end lost 8 bases, the J end lost 5 bases, and 10 bases lay between the germline ends. The CDR3 bases are TGTGCCAGCCGCTGGGCGGACGAGCAGTACTTC. Protein: CASRWADEQYF.

This clonotype was counted at least ten times. This chain connects TRBV20-1 to TRBJ2-7; 8 bases map to TRBD1. The CDR3 is made up of 14 amino acids. J gave up 6 bases and V 0 bases, and 7 bases lay outside the gene matches. The germline gives CDR1 DFQATT, CDR2 SNEGSKA (reference sequence). CDR3: CSAREKDRVGEQYF. Here the CDR3 DNA reads TGCAGTGCTAGAGAAAAGGACAGGGTAGGCGAGCAGTACTTC.